Listed below are T cell receptor beta chains from one sample, sequenced in a study of cytomegalovirus exposure and HLA in healthy donors. Profiling relied on immunoSEQ multiplex PCR, and the TCRdb table lists in-frame clones only, not all of them. There are about 170,000 clones in the sample; approximately 80% occur only once, and 1.2% lies in the top ten. What was sequenced was PBMCs. The source is a boy aged 2 to 10 in good health and CMV-seronegative. Both conserved end residues are part of each CDR3. Fields, in order: J gene, clone size, V gene, D gene, CDR3 protein, CDR3 DNA. A D gene is named only where the DNA matches it firmly. Some rows have no size entry. The others give once, few or many, or a class for an expanded clone.

J: TRBJ2-3
size: -
V: TRBV9
D: TRBD2
CDR3: CASSDLAGGGTDTQYF
DNA: TGTGCCAGCAGCGACTTAGCGGGGGGAGGCACAGATACGCAGTATTTT

J: TRBJ2-1
size: few
V: TRBV19
D: TRBD2
CDR3: CASSARLAGGKSSYNEQFF
DNA: TGTGCCAGTAGTGCTAGACTAGCGGGGGGGAAAAGCTCCTACAATGAGCAGTTCTTC

J: TRBJ2-1
size: -
V: TRBV10-3
D: TRBD2
CDR3: CAIRPERGGLWNEQFF
DNA: TGTGCCATCAGGCCTGAGAGGGGAGGGCTATGGAATGAGCAGTTCTTC

J: TRBJ1-4
size: -
V: TRBV6-1
D: -
CDR3: CASRGRGEKLFF
DNA: TGTGCCAGCAGAGGGAGGGGTGAAAAACTGTTTTTT

J: TRBJ2-2
size: -
V: TRBV7-9
D: TRBD2
CDR3: CASSWRRGDSNTGELFF
DNA: TGTGCCAGCAGTTGGCGGCGGGGGGACTCGAACACCGGGGAGCTGTTTTTT

J: TRBJ2-3
size: -
V: TRBV21-1
D: -
CDR3: CASSTLGKGYTQYF
DNA: TGTGCCAGCAGCACACTGGGTAAGGGGTATACGCAGTATTTT

J: TRBJ2-1
size: -
V: TRBV7-9
D: -
CDR3: CASSHRTALSYNEQFF
DNA: TGTGCCAGCAGCCACCGGACAGCCCTCTCGTACAATGAGCAGTTCTTC

J: TRBJ1-3
size: -
V: TRBV9
D: -
CDR3: CASSDSNGNTIYF
DNA: TGTGCCAGCAGCGACAGCAATGGAAACACCATATATTTT

J: TRBJ2-7
size: once
V: TRBV19
D: TRBD2
CDR3: CASSMILAEAGISYEQYF
DNA: TGTGCCAGTAGTATGATACTAGCGGAGGCGGGGATCTCCTACGAGCAGTACTTC

J: TRBJ1-3
size: -
V: TRBV15
D: TRBD1
CDR3: CATSSSGPGGTSGNTIYF
DNA: TGTGCCACCAGCTCCTCGGGCCCAGGGGGCACTTCTGGAAACACCATATATTTT

J: TRBJ2-1
size: -
V: TRBV2
D: -
CDR3: CASSDRAKQFF
DNA: TGTGCCAGCAGTGACAGGGCGAAGCAGTTCTTC

J: TRBJ2-7
size: few
V: TRBV7-8
D: -
CDR3: CASSSAPGEIIYEQYF
DNA: TGTGCCAGCAGCTCCGCCCCGGGAGAAATCATATACGAGCAGTACTTC

J: TRBJ1-5
size: -
V: TRBV4-3
D: -
CDR3: CASSPGIDQPQHF
DNA: TGCGCCAGCAGCCCAGGAATAGATCAGCCCCAGCATTTT

J: TRBJ1-6
size: -
V: TRBV7-3
D: TRBD1
CDR3: CASSYGQGSPLHF
DNA: TGTGCCAGCAGTTACGGACAGGGGTCACCCCTCCACTTT

J: TRBJ1-5
size: few
V: TRBV6-6
D: -
CDR3: CASSYLDSPNQPQHF
DNA: TGTGCCAGCAGTTACCTGGACAGTCCCAATCAGCCCCAGCATTTT

J: TRBJ2-5
size: few
V: TRBV5-1
D: -
CDR3: CASSLSDQETQYF
DNA: TGCGCCAGCAGCTTGTCAGACCAAGAGACCCAGTACTTC

J: TRBJ2-5
size: -
V: TRBV6-5
D: TRBD2
CDR3: CASSYAGGRETQYF
DNA: TGTGCCAGCAGTTACGCGGGGGGGCGGGAGACCCAGTACTTC

J: TRBJ1-6
size: -
V: TRBV7-6
D: -
CDR3: CASSLVHSNNSPLHF
DNA: TGTGCCAGCAGCTTAGTCCACAGCAATAATTCACCCCTCCACTTT

J: TRBJ2-3
size: -
V: TRBV4-2
D: TRBD2
CDR3: CASSQYAGGITDTQYF
DNA: TGTGCCAGCAGCCAGTACGCGGGAGGGATCACAGATACGCAGTATTTT

J: TRBJ2-4
size: -
V: TRBV7-3
D: TRBD1
CDR3: CRTGGKNIQYF
DNA: TGTAGGACAGGGGGCAAAAACATTCAGTACTTC

J: TRBJ2-5
size: -
V: TRBV19
D: TRBD2
CDR3: CASTPVLAGGLVETQYF
DNA: TGTGCCAGTACCCCGGTCCTAGCGGGAGGGCTTGTCGAGACCCAGTACTTC

J: TRBJ2-3
size: -
V: TRBV9
D: TRBD2
CDR3: CASSVFGGRATDTQYF
DNA: TGTGCCAGCAGCGTATTTGGTGGGAGGGCCACGGATACGCAGTATTTT

J: TRBJ1-2
size: -
V: TRBV6-5
D: TRBD1
CDR3: CASSYSKIQGNYGYTF
DNA: TGTGCCAGCAGTTACTCGAAAATACAGGGGAACTATGGCTACACCTTC

J: TRBJ1-2
size: -
V: TRBV9
D: -
CDR3: CASSSPRRGVGDYTF
DNA: TGTGCCAGCAGCTCCCCCAGGCGCGGGGTGGGGGACTACACCTTC

J: TRBJ2-2
size: few
V: TRBV27
D: TRBD1
CDR3: CASSRTGLGTGELFF
DNA: TGTGCCAGCAGCCGGACAGGGCTAGGCACCGGGGAGCTGTTTTTT

J: TRBJ2-5
size: -
V: TRBV10-3
D: TRBD2
CDR3: CATRGEREGLETQYF
DNA: TGTGCCACCCGCGGGGAGCGGGAGGGCCTGGAGACCCAGTACTTC

J: TRBJ2-7
size: few
V: TRBV14
D: -
CDR3: CATASGSSYEQYF
DNA: TGTGCCACCGCCTCCGGGAGCTCCTACGAGCAGTACTTC

J: TRBJ2-7
size: -
V: TRBV11-3
D: TRBD2
CDR3: CASSLGLAGPQYF
DNA: TGTGCCAGCAGCTTAGGACTAGCGGGACCGCAGTACTTC